Below are 2 T cell receptor beta chains sequenced from a single sample in a study of vaccination effects on CD4 cells after COVID-19. For these receptors, no antigen is known. Before sequencing took place, the ViraFEST assay used viral peptide pools to expand antigen-specific CD4+ T cells. At the end of around 11 days of culture, CD4+ T cells were isolated. The infection with SARS-CoV-2 (confirmed by PCR) occurred in this person between March and December 2020. The data were produced by immunoSEQ multiplex PCR, yet TCRdb's version contains in-frame clones alone and is incomplete. The sample yields about 70,000 clones, more than 65% seen once. The sequences come from CD4+ T cells from PBMCs cultured with HIV peptides, collected before COVID-19 vaccination. The subset here: HIV-1 Nef peptide pool negative control/reference culture. The receptors derive from a human donor who had a prior SARS-CoV-2 infection.

V usage is TRBV20-1 and J usage is TRBJ1-1; D possibly corresponds to TRBD1 (5 bases). V lost 3 bases, J lost 1 base, and 12 bases lay in between. The CDR3 runs to 14 residues. The germline V gene encodes CDR1 DFQATT and CDR2 SNEGSKA (reference sequence). DNA of the CDR3: TGCAGTGCTAGTCGGGACTCCTCGAACACTGAAGCTTTCTTT. Encoded protein: CSASRDSSNTEAFF.

The chain couples TRBV6-5 to TRBJ2-2; maybe TRBD2 (5 bases). Per germline, CDR1 MNHEY and CDR2 SVGAGI. V was trimmed by 2 bases and J by 4 bases, leaving 14 bases between them. The CDR3 has 16 residues. CDR3 sequence: CASSYQAAVSTGELFF. In DNA form, the CDR3 reads TGTGCCAGCAGTTACCAAGCGGCAGTCTCCACCGGGGAGCTGTTTTTT.